Presented here are 21 T cell receptor beta chains from one specimen sequenced in a study of tissue T cells after allogeneic stem cell transplantation. As to time point: mouse harvest day 14 after allogeneic transplant. Each mouse received 10^7 T-cell-depleted marrow cells plus 10^6 splenic CD5+ T cells by tail vein. Profiling relied on immunoSEQ multiplex PCR, and the TCRdb table lists in-frame clones only, not all of them. Seen here are several thousand clones, around 45% observed once, and the top ten hold 13% to 15%. The specimen was gut tissue. The source of these receptors is a female BALB/c mouse given C57BL/6 T cells with graft-versus-host disease after an allogeneic hematopoietic cell transplant.

A remark on this clone: Here the gene names and germline are mouse. The CDR3 end falls 1 residue outside the read, so it is completed with the germline J gene. The chain recombines TRBV3 with TRBJ1-2, with D possibly TRBD1 on 5 matching bases. The CDR3 is 13 residues long. Trimming took 5 bases from V and 2 from J, leaving 9 bases between them. CDR1 is SNHLY and CDR2 is FYNGKV in the germline V gene (reference sequence). CDR3: CASSPPGNSDYTF. The sequenced part of the CDR3 DNA is TGTGCCAGCAGCCCACCAGGGAACTCCGACTACACC.

Regarding this clone: The gene names here belong to mouse. The observed sequence ends 1 residue before the CDR3 terminus, with the missing tail filled in from the germline J gene. The V gene is TRBV3, the J gene TRBJ1-4; a weak D match, TRBD1 (5 bases). CDR1 and CDR2 from the germline V gene are SNHLY and FYNGKV (reference sequence). CDR3 size: 13 residues. The V gene lost 1 base and the J gene lost 7 bases, with 7 bases spanning the gap. The part of the CDR3 DNA that was read is TGTGCCAGCAGCTTAGTGGGGGGCGAAAGATTATTT. Residues: CASSLVGGERLF. In full, the CDR3 reads CASSLVGGERLFF.

Points on this clone: Gene names and germline match the mouse. Read sequence stops 1 residue before the CDR3 end, and the germline J gene provides the missing end. This chain uses TRBV19 with TRBJ2-7, with TRBD2 matching over 9 bases. The J segment lost 6 bases and the V segment lost 2 bases, leaving 6 bases of the junction unmatched. From germline, CDR1 is FNHDT and CDR2 SITEND (reference sequence). The CDR3 sequence is 14 residues long. Here the CDR3 reads CASSIRGGAGEQYF. The sequenced CDR3 bases are TGTGCCAGCAGTATTCGTGGGGGGGCTGGTGAACAGTAC. Using reference TRBV19 and TRBJ2-7 for the parts outside the CDR3, the full variable domain is GGIITQTPKFLIGQEGQKLTLKCQQNFNHDTMYWYRQDSGKGLRLIYYSITENDLQKGDLSEGYDASREKKSSFSLTVTSAQKNEMAVFLCASSIRGGAGEQYFGPGTRLTVL.

As for this clone: Genes and germline are mouse. Read coverage stops 1 residue before the CDR3 terminus; the germline J gene supplies the remainder. This rearrangement joins TRBV3 to TRBJ2-7; 12 nucleotides match TRBD2. The CDR3 length is 14 residues. With 5 bases clipped from V and 7 bases from J, the junction kept 6 bases outside the gene matches. The germline gives CDR1 SNHLY, CDR2 FYNGKV (reference sequence). The sequenced CDR3 bases are TGTGCCAGCAGCCTTCGACTGGGGGGGCAAGAACAGTAC. Its translation is CASSLRLGGQEQY. The whole CDR3 reads CASSLRLGGQEQYF.

This clone qualifies as medium-sized. The germline and genes are mouse ones. Coverage ceases 1 residue before the CDR3 finishes, and the germline J gene fills in the end. The chain recombines TRBV26 with TRBJ2-1; weak D call: TRBD2 (7 bases). Germline CDR1 reads KGHPV; CDR2 reads FQNQEV (reference sequence). This CDR3 region has 14 residues. Trimming pared 1 base from V and 6 bases from J, leaving 10 bases between. The CDR3 here is CASSLWGAGAEQFF. Partial CDR3 DNA: TGTGCCAGCAGTCTGTGGGGGGCCGGTGCTGAGCAGTTC.

In regard to this clone: The gene names here belong to mouse. The sequenced fragment ends 1 residue before the CDR3 boundary, so the rest is inferred from the germline J gene. J is TRBJ1-3 and V is TRBV13-1; D is undetermined. V was shortened by 1 base and J by 0 bases, with 5 bases between the two germline ends. The CDR3 totals 14 residues. Germline CDR1 reads NSHNY; CDR2 reads SYGAGN. The sequenced CDR3 bases are TGTGCCAGCAGTGATTTAAGTTCTGGAAATACGCTCTAT. The encoded protein is CASSDLSSGNTLY. The entire CDR3 is CASSDLSSGNTLYF.

Worth noting for this clone: The genes and germline here are from mouse. The sequenced CDR3 bases are TGTGCCAGCAGTCTGTCACCAGGGATGAGAAATACGCTCTAT. It specifies CASSLSPGMRNTLY. The whole CDR3 region reads CASSLSPGMRNTLYF. This chain uses TRBV26 with TRBJ1-3, with D possibly TRBD1 on 5 matching bases. Read data end 1 residue before the CDR3 end; the end is taken from the germline J gene. V was trimmed by 0 bases and J by 5 bases, leaving 11 bases between them. CDR1 and CDR2 (germline): KGHPV, FQNQEV (reference sequence). The CDR3 runs to 15 residues.

On this clone itself: Genes and germline come from the mouse. The read falls 1 residue short of the CDR3 end, and the missing part is taken from the germline J gene. V is TRBV3 and J is TRBJ2-1, with 9 bases identical to TRBD1. Germline CDR1 and CDR2: SNHLY and FYNGKV (reference sequence). Unmatched junction bases numbered 7, after V lost 4 bases and J lost 6 bases. The CDR3 sequence is 15 residues long. The CDR3 bases that were read are TGTGCCAGCAGCTCGGGACAGGGCGGCTTTGCTGAGCAGTTC. It yields the protein CASSSGQGGFAEQF. The full CDR3 sequence reads CASSSGQGGFAEQFF.

Remarks on this clone: Genes here carry mouse names. The CDR3 end falls 1 residue outside the read, so it is completed with the germline J gene. The genes are TRBV12-2 and TRBJ2-5; 9 nucleotides line up with TRBD2. This CDR3 comprises 15 residues. The V and J ends lost 2 bases and 6 bases, in that order; junction bases with no gene match: 8. Germline V CDR1 and CDR2: SGHLS, HYDKME. The CDR3 region is CASSPSDWGRDTQYF. Incomplete CDR3 DNA: TGTGCCAGCTCTCCGTCCGACTGGGGGCGGGACACCCAGTAC.

This clone ranks as medium-sized. Mouse gene names apply. Coverage ceases 1 residue before the CDR3 finishes, and the germline J gene fills in the end. The rearrangement links TRBV2 to TRBJ2-7; D may correspond to TRBD1 or TRBD2 (5 bases each). V lost 0 bases and J 7 bases, leaving 10 bases between the germline ends. The CDR3 is 13 residues long. From germline, CDR1 is LGHNA and CDR2 YSYQKL. CDR3 in amino acids: CASSQDRRGEQYF. The covered CDR3 bases are TGTGCCAGCAGCCAAGATCGGCGGGGGGAACAGTAC.

Concerning this clone itself: Gene labels here are mouse ones. The read stops 1 residue short of the end of the CDR3; the missing end is completed from the germline J gene. The rearrangement uses TRBV16 and TRBJ2-3; tentatively, D is TRBD1 (6 bases). Trimming cost V 6 bases and J 5 bases, with 12 bases left between them. Germline CDR1 reads SGHSA; CDR2 reads FRNQAP. The CDR3 spans 13 residues. Partial CDR3 DNA: TGTGCAAGCAGTACAGGGCGGGAAGAAACGCTGTAT. Encoded protein: CASSTGREETLY. The entire CDR3 is CASSTGREETLYF.

As concerns this clone: The gene names here belong to mouse. The observed sequence ends 1 residue before the CDR3 terminus, with the missing tail filled in from the germline J gene. V and J are TRBV31 and TRBJ2-7; 7 bases are shared with TRBD2. Germline trimming cut 0 bases from V and 4 bases from J; bases unmatched to any gene: 6. Germline loops: CDR1 GKSSPN, CDR2 SITVG. CDR3 length: 14 amino acids. CDR3 bases read: TGTGCCTGGAGTCTAGGGGCTGGGGGTTATGAACAGTAC. This translates into CAWSLGAGGYEQY. The full CDR3 protein reads CAWSLGAGGYEQYF.

This clone is large in the sample. The germline and genes are mouse ones. The CDR3 end lies 1 residue beyond the end of the read and is filled in from the germline J gene. The V and J genes are TRBV13-3 and TRBJ2-7; D may match TRBD1 or TRBD2 (5 bases each). Per the germline V gene, CDR1 is NNHDY and CDR2 is SYVADS. The CDR3 runs 12 residues. Trimming took 1 base from V and 7 from J, leaving 9 bases between them. The sequenced part of the CDR3 DNA is TGTGCCAGCAGTGATCGGGGGTGGGAACAGTAC. Translation: CASSDRGWEQY. The complete CDR3 reads CASSDRGWEQYF.

This clone occurred a few times. Gene names are mouse gene names. The read finishes 1 residue shy of the CDR3 end, and the germline J gene is used to complete it. The chain employs TRBV15 and TRBJ2-3, with a weak D call TRBD1 (6 bases). Trimming left V 6 bases short and J 8 bases short, with 9 bases between. The CDR3 contains 11 residues. Germline CDR1 reads SGHND; CDR2 reads FRSKSL. The DNA read from the CDR3 is TGTGCCAGCAGCCCGGACAGAACGCTGTAT. Amino acids: CASSPDRTLY. In full, the CDR3 is CASSPDRTLYF.

This clone is termed large. Mouse gene names apply. The sample has other DNA sequences that encode this CDR3 too. The CDR3 reads CASGQANTEVFF. CDR3 DNA, as far as it was read: TGTGCCAGCGGGCAAGCAAACACAGAAGTCTTC. The rearrangement uses TRBV13-2 and TRBJ1-1, with D uncertain. The CDR3 end falls 1 residue outside the read, so it is completed with the germline J gene. CDR1 NNHNN and CDR2 SYGAGS come from the germline V gene (reference sequence). Trimming pared 5 bases from V and 0 bases from J, leaving 5 bases between. The CDR3 totals 12 residues.

Turning to this clone: Each gene name is a mouse one. The read terminates 1 residue before the CDR3 end, so the remaining end is supplied by the germline J gene. In the same sample, other DNA sequences code for this CDR3. The chain combines TRBV26 with TRBJ2-5, with no clear D. Germline V gene lookup returns CDR1 KGHPV and CDR2 FQNQEV (reference sequence). V lost 0 bases and J lost 4, with 5 bases in between. The CDR3 contains 13 residues. This CDR3 reads CASSLSGKDTQYF. The part of the CDR3 DNA that was read is TGTGCCAGCAGTCTGTCAGGGAAAGACACCCAGTAC.

About this clone: Here the gene names and germline are mouse. The CDR3 is cut off 1 residue early in the read; its end comes from the germline J gene. V usage is TRBV16 and J usage is TRBJ1-3; TRBD1 might be the D (5 bases). The ends were cut back, 3 bases at V and 2 bases at J, with 8 bases in the middle. The CDR3 has 14 residues. Germline CDR1 reads SGHSA; CDR2 reads FRNQAP. CDR3: CASSLGGAGNTLYF. CDR3 DNA (partial): TGTGCAAGCAGCTTGGGGGGGGCTGGAAATACGCTCTAT.

Comment on this clone: Gene names and germline match the mouse. The CDR3 end lies 1 residue beyond the end of the read and is filled in from the germline J gene. The chain couples TRBV13-1 to TRBJ2-5; 7 bases map to TRBD2. The germline gives CDR1 NSHNY, CDR2 SYGAGN. The CDR3 covers 16 residues. V trimming: 2 bases; J trimming: 6 bases; junction bases outside the gene matches: 12. The CDR3 is CASSDPTGAHRDTQYF. CDR3 bases read: TGTGCCAGCAGTGACCCCACTGGGGCCCATAGGGACACCCAGTAC.

This clone has only one observation. Genes here carry mouse names. The read gets to within 1 residue of the CDR3 end, and the germline J gene fills in the rest. This chain links TRBV3 with TRBJ2-3; 10 nucleotides line up with TRBD2. The CDR3 has 16 residues. Germline CDR1 reads SNHLY; CDR2 reads FYNGKV (reference sequence). Trimming at V came to 4 bases and at J to 1 base, leaving 5 bases not matched to a gene. The CDR3 loop reads CASSSWTGGGAETLYF. Partial CDR3 DNA: TGTGCCAGCAGCTCCTGGACTGGGGGTGGTGCAGAAACGCTGTAT.

The table lists this clone with a few counts. These gene names are mouse names. The sequence runs out 1 residue before the end of the CDR3; the remainder is reconstructed from the germline J gene. This chain uses TRBV23 with TRBJ2-2; TRBD1 reflects the table's D call only, with no check against the DNA. Germline V gives CDR1 KGHTA, CDR2 FQNQQP. The CDR3 spans 15 residues. The CDR3 bases that were read are TGCTCCAGCAGTCAGTCGACAGGGGGCACCGGGCAGCTCTAC. The encoded protein is CSSSQSTGGTGQLY. The CDR3 reads in full as CSSSQSTGGTGQLYF.

Comment on this clone: The genes are named according to mouse. The CDR3 end lies 1 residue beyond the end of the read and is filled in from the germline J gene. The rearrangement uses TRBV3 and TRBJ2-4, with 11 bases lining up with TRBD2. Trimming at V came to 5 bases and at J to 0 bases, leaving 1 base not matched to a gene. This CDR3 region has 15 residues. The germline gives CDR1 SNHLY, CDR2 FYNGKV (reference sequence). The sequenced CDR3 bases are TGTGCCAGCAGCGGGACTGGGGGTAGTCAAAACACCTTGTAC. This encodes CASSGTGGSQNTLY. The entire CDR3 is CASSGTGGSQNTLYF.